This T cell receptor beta chain was obtained from a study of beta chain features in type 1 diabetes. J lost 8 bases, V lost 6 bases, and 5 bases had no gene match. The CDR3 extends over 13 amino acids. The V gene's germline CDR1 is ENHRY and CDR2 SYGVKD. This clone was recorded a few times. Its specificity is not known. Overall study results and limits: TCRB CDR3s were moderately but significantly shorter in Type 1 diabetes patients in all four CD4+ subsets. A greater similarity of naive, central memory and Treg TCRB repertoires was seen among patients than among healthy donors.

The sequenced template was cDNA made from the entire isolated RNA. Generated by immunoSEQ multiplex PCR, the TCRdb table keeps only in-frame clones and is missing some. Among over 150,000 clones listed, around a tenth were seen once. Isolation of CD4+ naive, central memory, regulatory and stem cell-like memory cells was achieved by sorting via CD45RO/CCR7/CD25/CD127/CD95/CD27. The genes are TRBV10-3 and TRBJ2-1; 9 bases align to TRBD1. The material sequenced was central memory CD4+ T cells from blood. The TCR sequence derives from a young man with type 1 diabetes. The CDR3 DNA reads as TGTGCCATCAGCCGGGACAGGGTCGATGAGCAGTTCTTC. Amino acid sequence: CAISRDRVDEQFF.